This T cell receptor (beta chain) appears in the sequencing data of a study of post-analysis software for immune sequencing data. In the study overall: Relapsing-remitting, secondary progressive and progressive-relapsing forms of multiple sclerosis all featured among disease courses.

This clonotype was observed a few times. Its antigen is unidentified. V was clipped by 3 bases and J by 6 bases, with 6 bases between them. The CDR3 sequence is 11 residues long. Germline assignment: CDR1 LGHDT and CDR2 YNNKEL (reference sequence). TCR beta cDNA libraries included unique molecular identifiers. MiXCR, run by TCRdb on the PCR reads, gives a single entry per CDR3 protein. The table lists fewer than 850,000 distinct CDR3 sequences, 25% to 30% of them singletons. Study-wide findings and caveats: The study found TRBV5-6, TRBV5-1 and TRBV20-1 among five or six TRBV segments more frequent in patients than controls. Same-batch samples co-clustered strongly by F measure. Multiple sclerosis patients showed significantly lower normalized Chao1 diversity than controls did.

The V call is TRBV3-1, the J call TRBJ2-7; D unresolved. The sequencing sample was made of blood. The TCR comes from a girl between 5 and 17 years old with multiple sclerosis. This chain's CDR3 is CASSQGTEQYF. The CDR3 DNA follows: TGTGCCAGCAGCCAGGGAACCGAGCAGTACTTC.